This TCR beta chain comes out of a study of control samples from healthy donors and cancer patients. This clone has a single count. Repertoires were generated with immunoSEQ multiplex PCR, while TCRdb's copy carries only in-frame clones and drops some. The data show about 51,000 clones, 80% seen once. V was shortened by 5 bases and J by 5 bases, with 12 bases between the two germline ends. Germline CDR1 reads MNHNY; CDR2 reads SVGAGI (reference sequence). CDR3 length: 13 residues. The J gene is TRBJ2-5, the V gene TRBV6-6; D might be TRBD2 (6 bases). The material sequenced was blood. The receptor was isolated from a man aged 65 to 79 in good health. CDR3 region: CASSPLAWETQYF. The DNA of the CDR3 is TGTGCCAGCAGTCCTCTAGCGTGGGAGACCCAGTACTTC.